Listed here are 21 T cell receptor beta chains from one sample, sequenced in a study of CD8 T cells in ankylosing spondylitis (dated by TCRdb to the late 2010s). Library generation was performed with 5' RACE. Sequencing was performed on an Illumina HiSeq 2500. The public sequencing data were trimmed at Q25 with fastp and processed into clonotypes with MiXCR by TCRdb, which kept only in-frame beta chains. Under each unique CDR3 protein, matching rows form one entry showing the most common genes and DNA. Present in this sample are 150,000 to 200,000 distinct CDR3 sequences, 15% to 20% of which were seen just once. Roughly 8% of the sample is held by the ten biggest clonotypes. The sequencing sample was made of blood, either unsorted or a sorted T cell fraction (not recorded which). The receptors were sampled from a male donor with ankylosing spondylitis or in good health (not recorded which).

The chain recombines TRBV24-1 with TRBJ2-1; possibly TRBD2 for D (6 bases). CDR1 is KGHDR, CDR2 SFDVKD, per germline. V was pared by 4 bases and J by 2 bases, with 17 bases between. The CDR3 totals 17 residues. CDR3 loop: CATSEGGLGDTYNEQFF. In nucleotides, the CDR3 is TGTGCCACCAGTGAGGGGGGACTCGGTGACACCTACAATGAGCAGTTCTTC.

This clonotype appeared many times. The chain joins TRBV28 to TRBJ2-1; 13 nucleotides match TRBD2. Germline V gene sequence: CDR1 MDHEN, CDR2 SYDVKM. Trimming at V came to 6 bases and at J to 1 base, leaving 6 bases not matched to a gene. The CDR3 is made up of 17 amino acids. The CDR3 is CASRGLAGVSSYNEQFF. DNA for the CDR3: TGTGCCAGCAGAGGACTAGCGGGAGTTAGTTCCTACAATGAGCAGTTCTTC.

This clonotype has at least ten counts. CDR3 coding DNA: TGCAGTGCTAGTTGGGGAGTAGAGACCCAGTACTTC. Its translation is CSASWGVETQYF. This sequence joins TRBV20-1 and TRBJ2-5, with TRBD2 as a possible D gene (5 bases). This CDR3 comprises 12 residues. The ends were cut back, 3 bases at V and 4 bases at J, with 9 bases in the middle. The germline V gene has CDR1 DFQATT and CDR2 SNEGSKA (reference sequence).

This rearrangement joins TRBV6-1 to TRBJ1-2; D unclear. V was cut by 6 bases and J by 2 bases, with 19 bases left in between. The CDR3 extends over 16 amino acids. The V gene's germline CDR1 is MNHNS and CDR2 SASEGT. The CDR3 here is CASSQDMWNLNYGYTF. The CDR3 nucleotides are TGTGCCAGCAGCCAAGACATGTGGAATCTCAACTATGGCTACACCTTC.

Concerning this clonotype itself: A junction boundary mismatches the germline segment, possibly from a read error. The chain couples TRBV7-9 to TRBJ2-1; 9 positions agree with TRBD2. Per germline, CDR1 SEHNR and CDR2 FQNEAQ (reference sequence). The CDR3 length is 15 residues. CDR3: CVSSKSSGSKDEQFF. The CDR3 bases are TGTGTCAGCAGCAAAAGTAGCGGGAGTAAGGATGAGCAGTTCTTC.

The chain uses TRBV19 and TRBJ1-5; 8 nucleotides agree with TRBD1. The ends lost 7 bases at V and 11 bases at J; junction bases unmatched: 13. The CDR3 loop spans 14 amino acids. CDR1 and CDR2 (germline): LNHDA, SQIVND (reference sequence). As DNA, the CDR3 is TGTGCCAGTACTACTACCGGGACAGGTCGAGCCCAGCATTTT. This gives the protein CASTTTGTGRAQHF.

This clonotype appeared a few times. J is TRBJ1-6 and V is TRBV20-1, with TRBD1 matching 8 bases. The CDR3 loop spans 20 amino acids. The V gene's germline CDR1 is DFQATT and CDR2 SNEGSKA (reference sequence). The junction had 13 bases not matched to a gene; V was cut back by 0 bases and J by 0 bases. CDR3 DNA: TGCAGTGCTAGAGATGAAGGGCCAGGGGGCCCGAGCTCCTATAATTCACCCCTCCACTTT. The encoded protein is CSARDEGPGGPSSYNSPLHF.

This clonotype showed up just a few times. This may stem from a read error, because a much larger clone lies one nucleotide away. The rearrangement links TRBV12-3 or TRBV12-4 to TRBJ1-2; 11 bases map to TRBD1. CDR3 size: 14 residues. J was trimmed by 6 bases and V by 4 bases; bases with no gene match: 4. Here the CDR3 DNA reads TGTGCCAGCAGTTGGACAGGGGGCGGGAATGGCTACACCTTC. This translates into CASSWTGGGNGYTF.

The CDR3: CASSLGEGRGKLFF. CDR3 in DNA: TGTGCCAGCAGCTTGGGTGAAGGGAGGGGAAAACTGTTTTTT. The chain links TRBV5-4 to TRBJ1-4, with D tentatively TRBD1 (5 bases). CDR1 and CDR2 from the germline V gene are SGHNT and YYREEE (reference sequence). This CDR3 spans 14 amino acids. V was clipped by 0 bases and J by 10 bases, with 13 bases between them.

This clonotype was recorded at least ten times. This chain links TRBV5-1 with TRBJ2-2; D call uncertain. Germline V CDR1 and CDR2: SGHRS, YFSETQ. This CDR3 contains 14 residues. Trimming cost V 1 base and J 0 bases, with 4 bases left between them. This chain's CDR3 is CASSLTANTGELFF. The CDR3 DNA reads as TGCGCCAGCAGCTTGACAGCGAACACCGGGGAGCTGTTTTTT.

CDR3 in DNA: TGCGCCAGCAGCTGGGGGACTAGCGGGAGTAAGGATACGCAGTATTTT. Translation: CASSWGTSGSKDTQYF. The rearrangement uses TRBV5-1 and TRBJ2-3; 14 bases agree with TRBD2. The CDR3 has 16 residues. The germline V gene encodes CDR1 SGHRS and CDR2 YFSETQ. Losses at the gene ends were 3 bases for V and 6 bases for J; bases not matched to a gene: 6.

This clonotype has ten or more counts. This rearrangement joins TRBV5-1 to TRBJ2-4; TRBD1 agrees at 11 bases. Germline trimming cut 2 bases from V and 8 bases from J; bases unmatched to any gene: 3. The germline V gene encodes CDR1 SGHRS and CDR2 YFSETQ. The CDR3 has 14 residues. The CDR3 region is CASSLGQGADIQYF. In DNA form, the CDR3 reads TGCGCCAGCAGCTTAGGACAGGGGGCGGACATTCAGTACTTC. The full variable domain, in which reference TRBV5-1 and TRBJ2-4 provide the parts outside the CDR3, is KAGVTQTPRYLIKTRGQQVTLSCSPISGHRSVSWYQQTPGQGLQFLFEYFSETQRNKGNFPGRFSGRQFSNSRSEMNVSTLELGDSALYLCASSLGQGADIQYFGAGTRLSVL.

This clonotype has just a few counts. This chain links TRBV28 with TRBJ2-1, with a weak D call TRBD1 (5 bases). V lost 5 bases, J lost 6 bases, and 17 bases lay in between. Germline CDR1 MDHEN, CDR2 SYDVKM. The CDR3 runs 15 residues. The CDR3 DNA sequence: TGTGCCAGCAGTCACCAACAGGCCCAATCCAATGAGCAGTTCTTC. This sequence encodes CASSHQQAQSNEQFF. Complete variable domain (other parts from reference TRBV28 and TRBJ2-1): DVKVTQSSRYLVKRTGEKVFLECVQDMDHENMFWYRQDPGLGLRLIYFSYDVKMKEKGDIPEGYSVSREKKERFSLILESASTNQTSMYLCASSHQQAQSNEQFFGPGTRLTVL.

In its sample, this clonotype was seen many times. The V and J genes are TRBV7-3 and TRBJ1-2; 8 nucleotides align to TRBD1. CDR1 SGHTA and CDR2 FQGTGA come from the germline V gene. After removal of 5 bases from V and 10 bases from J, the junction contained 6 bases not matched to a gene. This CDR3 has 12 residues. CDR3: CASSTDRVDYTF. The CDR3 nucleotides read TGTGCCAGCAGCACGGACAGGGTAGACTACACCTTC.

Many counts were recorded for this clonotype. This chain connects TRBV12-3 or TRBV12-4 to TRBJ1-1; no reliable D call. The germline V and J ends were trimmed by 6 bases and 3 bases, with 11 bases remaining between them. CDR3 length: 13 amino acids. Here the CDR3 reads CASSPDGYTEAFF. The DNA of the CDR3 is TGTGCCAGCAGCCCCGACGGATACACTGAAGCTTTCTTT.

Details on this clonotype: It may be a read error: a sequence one base away is much more abundant. The genes are TRBV24-1 and TRBJ1-5; 10 bases are a match to TRBD1. Germline V gene lookup returns CDR1 KGHDR and CDR2 SFDVKD. This CDR3 contains 16 residues. The CDR3 DNA reads as TGTGCCATCAGTGATCCCGGGACAGGGGAAAATCAGCCCCAGCATTTT. As protein: CAISDPGTGENQPQHF.

This clonotype was detected ten times or more. The V call is TRBV29-1, the J call TRBJ1-6; D is possibly TRBD1 (5 bases). The CDR3 covers 15 residues. Germline-derived CDR1 and CDR2 are SQVTM and ANQGSEA. Trimming stripped 5 bases from V and 7 bases from J, with 18 bases between. CDR3 nucleotide sequence: TGCAGCGTTACCCTGAACGGGGCCAGAAATTCACCCCTCCACTTT. Translation gives CSVTLNGARNSPLHF.

This chain uses TRBV5-1 with TRBJ2-1; unclear D gene. CDR1 is SGHRS, CDR2 YFSETQ, per germline. Trimming removed 3 bases at V and 4 bases at J, with 5 bases between. CDR3 length: 12 amino acids. The CDR3 coding sequence is TGCGCCAGCAGCTACGGGTACAATGAGCAGTTCTTC. This translates into CASSYGYNEQFF.

The rearrangement links TRBV7-3 to TRBJ1-1; D gene ambiguous. From germline, CDR1 is SGHTA and CDR2 FQGTGA. V dropped 1 base and J dropped 8 bases, with 8 bases sitting between them. The CDR3 runs 12 residues. Here the CDR3 reads CASSLNGVEAFF. CDR3 nucleotide sequence: TGTGCCAGCAGCTTAAATGGGGTGGAAGCTTTCTTT.

CDR3 bases: TGCGCCAGCAGCTTGGAGCAGGGAAGCCAGCCCCAGCATTTT. Translation: CASSLEQGSQPQHF. The chain couples TRBV5-1 to TRBJ1-5, with D possibly being TRBD1 (5 bases). The CDR3 is 14 residues long. CDR1 and CDR2 (germline): SGHRS, YFSETQ. Trimming pared 0 bases from V and 7 bases from J, leaving 11 bases between.

The chain links TRBV12-5 to TRBJ1-5; perhaps TRBD1 as D (5 bases). With 7 bases removed from V and 3 bases from J, the gap between germline ends came to 16 bases. This CDR3 is built from 15 residues. Germline V gene lookup returns CDR1 LGHNT and CDR2 FRNRAP. In DNA, the CDR3 is TGTGCTAGTGTCGACGGCAGGGTGGACAATCAGCCCCAGCATTTT. This gives the protein CASVDGRVDNQPQHF.